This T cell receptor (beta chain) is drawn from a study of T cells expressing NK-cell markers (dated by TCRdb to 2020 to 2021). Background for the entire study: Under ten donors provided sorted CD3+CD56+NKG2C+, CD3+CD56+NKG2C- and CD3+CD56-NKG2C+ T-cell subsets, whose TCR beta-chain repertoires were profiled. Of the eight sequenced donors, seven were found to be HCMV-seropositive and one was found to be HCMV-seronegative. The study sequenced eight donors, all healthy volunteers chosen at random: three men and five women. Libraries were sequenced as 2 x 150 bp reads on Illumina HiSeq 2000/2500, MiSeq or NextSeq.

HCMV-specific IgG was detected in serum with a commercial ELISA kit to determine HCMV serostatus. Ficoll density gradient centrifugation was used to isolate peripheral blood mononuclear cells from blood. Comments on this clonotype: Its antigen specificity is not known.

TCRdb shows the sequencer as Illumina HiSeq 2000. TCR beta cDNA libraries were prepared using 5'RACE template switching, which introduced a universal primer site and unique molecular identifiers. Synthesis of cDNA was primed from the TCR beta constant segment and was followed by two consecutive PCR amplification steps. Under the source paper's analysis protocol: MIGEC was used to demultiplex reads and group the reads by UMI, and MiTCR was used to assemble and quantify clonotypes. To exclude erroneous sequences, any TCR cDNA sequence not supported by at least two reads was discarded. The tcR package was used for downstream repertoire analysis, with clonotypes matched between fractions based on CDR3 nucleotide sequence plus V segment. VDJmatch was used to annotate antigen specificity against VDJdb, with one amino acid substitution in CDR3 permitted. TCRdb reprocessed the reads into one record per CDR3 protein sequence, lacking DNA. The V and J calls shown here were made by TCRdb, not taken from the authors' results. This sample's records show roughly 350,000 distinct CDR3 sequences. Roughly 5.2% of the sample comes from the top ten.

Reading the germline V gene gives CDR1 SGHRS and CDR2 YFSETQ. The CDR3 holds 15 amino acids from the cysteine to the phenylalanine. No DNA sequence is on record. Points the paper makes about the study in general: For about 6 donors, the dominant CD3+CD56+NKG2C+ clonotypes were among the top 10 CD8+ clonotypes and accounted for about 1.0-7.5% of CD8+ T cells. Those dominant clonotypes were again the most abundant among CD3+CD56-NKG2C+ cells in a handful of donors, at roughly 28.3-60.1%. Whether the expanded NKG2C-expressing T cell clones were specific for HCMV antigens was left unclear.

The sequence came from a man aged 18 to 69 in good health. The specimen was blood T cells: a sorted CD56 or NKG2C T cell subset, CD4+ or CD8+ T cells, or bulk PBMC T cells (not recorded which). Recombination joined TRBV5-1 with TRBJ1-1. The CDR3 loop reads CASSLERREGTEAFF.